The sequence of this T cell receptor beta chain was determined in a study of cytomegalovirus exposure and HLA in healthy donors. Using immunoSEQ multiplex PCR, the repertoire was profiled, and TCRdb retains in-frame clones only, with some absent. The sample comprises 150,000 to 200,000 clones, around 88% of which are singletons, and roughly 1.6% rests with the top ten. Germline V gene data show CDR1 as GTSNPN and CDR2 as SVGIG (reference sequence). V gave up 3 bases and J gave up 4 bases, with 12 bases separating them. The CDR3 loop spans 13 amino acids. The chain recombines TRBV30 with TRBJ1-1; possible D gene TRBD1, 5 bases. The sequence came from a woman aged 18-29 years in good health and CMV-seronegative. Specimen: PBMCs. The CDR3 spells CAWRASGGTEAFF. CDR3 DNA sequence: TGTGCCTGGAGGGCCTCCGGGGGCACTGAAGCTTTCTTT.